This T cell receptor (beta chain) is from a study of CD8 T cells in ankylosing spondylitis. Notes on this clonotype: Its antigen is currently unknown.

MiXCR, run by TCRdb on the 5' RACE reads, gives a single entry per CDR3 protein. The sample contains about 130,000 distinct CDR3 sequences, roughly a sixth of which appear only once. General study findings and limits: Among TCR beta sequences, a motif of several highly homologous variants appeared characteristic of ankylosing spondylitis blood.

V gave up 11 bases and J gave up 0 bases, with 11 bases separating them. This CDR3 has 14 residues. Germline V gene data show CDR1 as SNHLY and CDR2 as FYNNEI. This rearrangement joins TRBV2 to TRBJ2-6; tentative D call: TRBD2 (5 bases). The sequence came from a male donor with ankylosing spondylitis. Material: blood, either unsorted or a sorted T cell fraction (not recorded which). CDR3 nucleotide sequence: TGTGCCGCACGGGGAAACTCTGGGGCCAACGTCCTGACTTTC. This encodes CAARGNSGANVLTF.